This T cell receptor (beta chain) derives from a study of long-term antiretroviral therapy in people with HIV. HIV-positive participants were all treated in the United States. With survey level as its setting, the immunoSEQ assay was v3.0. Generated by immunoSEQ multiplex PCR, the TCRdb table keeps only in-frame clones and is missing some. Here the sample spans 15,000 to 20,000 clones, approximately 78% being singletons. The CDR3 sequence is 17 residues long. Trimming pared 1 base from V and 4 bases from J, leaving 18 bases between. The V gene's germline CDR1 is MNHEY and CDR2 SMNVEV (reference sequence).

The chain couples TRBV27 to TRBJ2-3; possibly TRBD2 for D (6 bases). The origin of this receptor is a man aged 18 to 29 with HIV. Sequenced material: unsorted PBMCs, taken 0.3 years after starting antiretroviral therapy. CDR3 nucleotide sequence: TGTGCCAGCAGTTTATTTACTAGCCGGGTCATCGCAGATACGCAGTATTTT. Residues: CASSLFTSRVIADTQYF.